This T cell receptor beta chain comes out of a study of cytomegalovirus exposure and HLA in healthy donors. Study as a whole: Inside one of the first data releases sat roughly 80 million unique TCRs taken from HLA-typed donors. Points from the study as a whole: TCR beta V- and J-gene trimming, according to a later analysis, was linked to a missense DCLRE1C variant. According to a later analysis, donors in an Asian-associated ancestry cluster reportedly had fewer N-insertions than the roughly 630-donor mean.

The PCR employed 60 Vbeta primers together with 13 Jbeta primers. As handled by the study authors: Approximately 9.9 million of 65 million to 95 million unique TCR beta chains were shared, per a later count. Measured with immunoSEQ multiplex PCR; TCRdb has only the in-frame clones, and not every one. The V and J calls and the clone size are those of that table, but D and trimming were determined from the DNA. The table has under 55,000 clones, about three quarters seen once. The CDR3 runs 15 residues. Germline CDR1 is SGHRS and CDR2 is YFSETQ. Trimming stripped 0 bases from V and 4 bases from J, with 11 bases between. Comments on this clone: Its antigen is still unknown.

This TCR was recovered from a man younger than 35 in good health and CMV-seronegative. The gene calls are TRBV5-1 and TRBJ1-3; D uncertain. The specimen sequenced was PBMCs. The CDR3 DNA sequence: TGCGCCAGCAGCTTGGTAGCGGGAGGAGGAAACACCATATATTTT. This gives the protein CASSLVAGGGNTIYF.